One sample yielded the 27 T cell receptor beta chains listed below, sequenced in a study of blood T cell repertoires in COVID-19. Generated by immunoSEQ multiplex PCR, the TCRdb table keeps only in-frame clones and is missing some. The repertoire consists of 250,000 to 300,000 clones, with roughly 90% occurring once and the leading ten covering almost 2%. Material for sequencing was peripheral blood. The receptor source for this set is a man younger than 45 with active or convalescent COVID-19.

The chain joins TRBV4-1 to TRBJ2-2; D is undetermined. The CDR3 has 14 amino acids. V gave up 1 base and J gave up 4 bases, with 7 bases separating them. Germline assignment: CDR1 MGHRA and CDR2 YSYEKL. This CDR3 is CASSQASGTGELFF. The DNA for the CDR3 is TGCGCCAGCAGCCAAGCTTCCGGCACCGGGGAGCTGTTTTTT.

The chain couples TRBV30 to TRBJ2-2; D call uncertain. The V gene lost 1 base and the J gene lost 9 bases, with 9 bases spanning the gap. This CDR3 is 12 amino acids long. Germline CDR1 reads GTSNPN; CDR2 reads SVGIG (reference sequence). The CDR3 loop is CAWSDEVRELFF. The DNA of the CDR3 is TGTGCCTGGAGTGACGAGGTCCGGGAGCTGTTTTTT. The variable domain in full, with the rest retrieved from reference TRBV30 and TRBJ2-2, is SQTIHQWPATLVQPVGSPLSLECTVEGTSNPNLYWYRQAAGRGLQLLFYSVGIGQISSEVPQNLSASRPQDRQFILSSKKLLLSDSGFYLCAWSDEVRELFFGEGSRLTVL.

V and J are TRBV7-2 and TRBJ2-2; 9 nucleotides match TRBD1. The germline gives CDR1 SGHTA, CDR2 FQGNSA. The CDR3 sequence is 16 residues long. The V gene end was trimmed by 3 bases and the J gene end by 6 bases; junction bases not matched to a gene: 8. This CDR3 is CASSFRDRVHPGELFF. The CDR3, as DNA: TGTGCCAGCAGCTTCCGGGACAGGGTACATCCCGGGGAGCTGTTTTTT.

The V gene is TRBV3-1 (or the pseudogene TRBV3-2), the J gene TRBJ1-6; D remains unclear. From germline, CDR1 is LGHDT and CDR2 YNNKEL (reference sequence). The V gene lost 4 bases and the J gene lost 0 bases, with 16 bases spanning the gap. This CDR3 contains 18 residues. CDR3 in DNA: TGTGCCAGCAGCCCCTCCACCCCATGGAGCTCCTATAATTCACCCCTCCACTTT. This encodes CASSPSTPWSSYNSPLHF.

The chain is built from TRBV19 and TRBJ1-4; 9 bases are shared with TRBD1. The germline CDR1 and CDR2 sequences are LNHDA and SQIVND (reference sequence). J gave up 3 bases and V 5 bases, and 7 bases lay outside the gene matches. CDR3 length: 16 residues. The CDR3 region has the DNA TGTGCCAGTAGTCCCGGGACAGGGACTCCTAATGAAAAACTGTTTTTT. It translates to CASSPGTGTPNEKLFF.

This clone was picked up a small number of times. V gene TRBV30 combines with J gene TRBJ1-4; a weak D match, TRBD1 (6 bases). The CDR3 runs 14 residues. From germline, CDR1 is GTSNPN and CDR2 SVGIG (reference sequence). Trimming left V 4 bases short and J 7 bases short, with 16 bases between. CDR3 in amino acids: CAWNAGGGGEKLFF. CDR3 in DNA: TGTGCCTGGAATGCGGGGGGCGGAGGTGAAAAACTGTTTTTT.

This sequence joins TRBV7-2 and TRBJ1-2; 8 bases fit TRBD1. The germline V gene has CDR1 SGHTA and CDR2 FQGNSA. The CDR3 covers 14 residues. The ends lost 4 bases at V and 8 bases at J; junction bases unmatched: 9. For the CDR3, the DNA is TGTGCCAGCAGCTCAGGGGGCGGCCGACGAGGCTACACCTTC. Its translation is CASSSGGGRRGYTF.

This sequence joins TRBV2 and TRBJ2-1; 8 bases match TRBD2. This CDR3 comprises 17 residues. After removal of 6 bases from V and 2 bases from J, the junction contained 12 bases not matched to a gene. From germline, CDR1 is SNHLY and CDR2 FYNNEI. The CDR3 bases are TGTGCCAGCAGCCAACATTTAGCGGGGCGACCCTACAATGAGCAGTTCTTC. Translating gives CASSQHLAGRPYNEQFF. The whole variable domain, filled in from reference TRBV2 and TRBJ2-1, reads EPEVTQTPSHQVTQMGQEVILRCVPISNHLYFYWYRQILGQKVEFLVSFYNNEISEKSEIFDDQFSVERPDGSNFTLKIRSTKLEDSAMYFCASSQHLAGRPYNEQFFGPGTRLTVL.

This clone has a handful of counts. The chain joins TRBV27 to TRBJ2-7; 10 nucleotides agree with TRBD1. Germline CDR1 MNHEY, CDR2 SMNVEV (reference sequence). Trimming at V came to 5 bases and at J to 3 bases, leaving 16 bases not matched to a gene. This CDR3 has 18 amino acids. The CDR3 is CASSLRQGATQIGYEQYF. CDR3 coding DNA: TGTGCCAGCAGTCTTCGACAGGGGGCAACGCAAATCGGCTACGAGCAGTACTTC.

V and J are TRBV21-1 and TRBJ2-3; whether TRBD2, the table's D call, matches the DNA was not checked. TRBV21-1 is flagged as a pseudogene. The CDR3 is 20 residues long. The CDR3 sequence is CASSKAPTSGGALITDTQYF. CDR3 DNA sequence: TGTGCCAGCAGCAAGGCTCCGACTAGCGGGGGGGCATTGATCACAGATACGCAGTATTTT.

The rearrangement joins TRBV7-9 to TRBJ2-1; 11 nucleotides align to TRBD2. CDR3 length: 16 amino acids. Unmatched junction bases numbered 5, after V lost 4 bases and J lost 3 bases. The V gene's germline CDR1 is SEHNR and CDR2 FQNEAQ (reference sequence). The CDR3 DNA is TGTGCCAGCAGCTCGACCCTAGCGGGGGGCTACAATGAGCAGTTCTTC. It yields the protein CASSSTLAGGYNEQFF.

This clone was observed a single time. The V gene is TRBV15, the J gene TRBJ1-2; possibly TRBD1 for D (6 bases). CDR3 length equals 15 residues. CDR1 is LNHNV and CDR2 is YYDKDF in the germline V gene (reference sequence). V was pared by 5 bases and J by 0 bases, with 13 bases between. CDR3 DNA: TGTGCCACCAGCGTACACCGGGACACTAACTATGGCTACACCTTC. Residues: CATSVHRDTNYGYTF.

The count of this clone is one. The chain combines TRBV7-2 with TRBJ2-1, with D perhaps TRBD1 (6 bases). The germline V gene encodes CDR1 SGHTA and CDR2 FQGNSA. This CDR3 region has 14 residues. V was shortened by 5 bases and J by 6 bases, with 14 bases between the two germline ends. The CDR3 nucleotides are TGTGCCAGCAGCCCACAGGACAGTCGCAATGAGCAGTTCTTC. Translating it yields CASSPQDSRNEQFF.

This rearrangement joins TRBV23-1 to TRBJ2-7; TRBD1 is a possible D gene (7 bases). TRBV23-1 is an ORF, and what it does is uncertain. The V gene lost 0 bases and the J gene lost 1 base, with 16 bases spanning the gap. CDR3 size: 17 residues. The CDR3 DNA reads TGCGCCAGCAGTCAATCGTGGGCCCAGGGGGGATCCTACGAGCAGTACTTC. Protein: CASSQSWAQGGSYEQYF.

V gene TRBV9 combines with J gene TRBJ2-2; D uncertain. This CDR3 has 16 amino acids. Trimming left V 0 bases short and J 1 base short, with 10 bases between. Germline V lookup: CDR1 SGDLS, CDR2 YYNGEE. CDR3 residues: CASSVVANLNTGELFF. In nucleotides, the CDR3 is TGTGCCAGCAGCGTAGTGGCCAATTTGAACACCGGGGAGCTGTTTTTT.

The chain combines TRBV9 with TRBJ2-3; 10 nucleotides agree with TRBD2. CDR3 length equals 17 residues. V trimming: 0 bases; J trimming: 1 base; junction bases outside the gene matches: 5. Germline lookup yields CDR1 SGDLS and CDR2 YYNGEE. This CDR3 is CASSVEIGLAGTDTQYF. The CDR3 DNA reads TGTGCCAGCAGCGTAGAGATCGGACTAGCGGGCACAGATACGCAGTATTTT.

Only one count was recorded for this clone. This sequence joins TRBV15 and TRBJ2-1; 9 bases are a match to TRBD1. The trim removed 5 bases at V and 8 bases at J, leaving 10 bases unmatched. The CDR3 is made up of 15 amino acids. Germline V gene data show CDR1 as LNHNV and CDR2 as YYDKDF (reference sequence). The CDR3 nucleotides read TGTGCCACCAGCTGGACCGGGACAGGGAGGGATGAGCAGTTCTTC. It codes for CATSWTGTGRDEQFF.

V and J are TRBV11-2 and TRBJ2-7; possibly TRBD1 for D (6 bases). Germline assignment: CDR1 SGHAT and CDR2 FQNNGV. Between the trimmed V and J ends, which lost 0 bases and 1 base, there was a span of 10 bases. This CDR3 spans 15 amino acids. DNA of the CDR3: TGTGCCAGCAGCTTAGAAAGGACAGCTTCCTACGAGCAGTACTTC. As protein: CASSLERTASYEQYF.

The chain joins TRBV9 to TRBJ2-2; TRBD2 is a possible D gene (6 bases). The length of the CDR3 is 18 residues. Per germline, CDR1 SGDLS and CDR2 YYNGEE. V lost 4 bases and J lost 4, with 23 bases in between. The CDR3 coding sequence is TGTGCCAGCAGCCCGGGGCGGGGCCTTCATCGGGGCACCGGGGAGCTGTTTTTT. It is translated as CASSPGRGLHRGTGELFF. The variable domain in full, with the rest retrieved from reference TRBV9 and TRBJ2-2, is DSGVTQTPKHLITATGQRVTLRCSPRSGDLSVYWYQQSLDQGLQFLIQYYNGEERAKGNILERFSAQQFPDLHSELNLSSLELGDSALYFCASSPGRGLHRGTGELFFGEGSRLTVL.

The CDR3 DNA is TGTGCCAGCAGCTTAGTTTTTGGTAGTTACGAGCAGTACTTC. Translating it yields CASSLVFGSYEQYF. V usage is TRBV7-2 and J usage is TRBJ2-7; the D is unclear. V gave up 1 base and J gave up 4 bases, with 11 bases separating them. Germline CDR1 is SGHTA and CDR2 is FQGNSA. CDR3 length: 14 amino acids.

The CDR3 is CASSQGVNRVSGNTIYF. The CDR3 coding sequence is TGCGCCAGCAGCCAAGGCGTGAACAGGGTCTCTGGAAACACCATATATTTT. This chain links TRBV4-1 with TRBJ1-3; TRBD1 might be the D (6 bases). The V gene lost 1 base and the J gene lost 0 bases, with 13 bases spanning the gap. From germline, CDR1 is MGHRA and CDR2 YSYEKL. This CDR3 contains 17 residues.

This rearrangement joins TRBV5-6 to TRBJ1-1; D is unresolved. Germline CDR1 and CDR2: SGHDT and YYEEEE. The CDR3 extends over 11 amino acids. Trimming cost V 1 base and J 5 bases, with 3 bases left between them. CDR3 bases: TGTGCCAGCAGCTTGTCAACTGAAGCTTTCTTT. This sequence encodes CASSLSTEAFF.

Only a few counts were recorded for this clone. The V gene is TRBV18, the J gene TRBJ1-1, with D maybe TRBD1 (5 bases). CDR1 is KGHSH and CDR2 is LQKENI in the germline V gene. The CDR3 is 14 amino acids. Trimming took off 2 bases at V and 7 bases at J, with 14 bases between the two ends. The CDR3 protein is CASSPRGAGYEAFF. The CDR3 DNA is TGTGCCAGCTCACCAAGGGGAGCGGGGTATGAAGCTTTCTTT.

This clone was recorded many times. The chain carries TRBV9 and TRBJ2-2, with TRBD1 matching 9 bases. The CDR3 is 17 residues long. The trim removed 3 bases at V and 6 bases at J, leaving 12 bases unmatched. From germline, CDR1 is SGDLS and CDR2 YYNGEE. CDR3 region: CASSDLTGGAYSGELFF. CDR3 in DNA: TGTGCCAGCAGCGATTTAACAGGGGGCGCTTATTCCGGGGAGCTGTTTTTT.

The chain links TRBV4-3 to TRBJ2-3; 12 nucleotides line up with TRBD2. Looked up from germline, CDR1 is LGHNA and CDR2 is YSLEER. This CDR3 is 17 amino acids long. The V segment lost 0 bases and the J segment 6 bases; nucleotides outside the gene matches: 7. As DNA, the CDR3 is TGCGCCAGCAGCCAAGATCTAGCGGGGGGGCTCCTGGATACGCAGTATTTT. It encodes CASSQDLAGGLLDTQYF.

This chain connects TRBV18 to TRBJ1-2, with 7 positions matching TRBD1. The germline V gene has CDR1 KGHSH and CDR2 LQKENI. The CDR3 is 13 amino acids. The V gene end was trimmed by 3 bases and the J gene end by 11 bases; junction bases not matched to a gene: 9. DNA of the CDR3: TGTGCCAGCTCACCTCTGGAGGGGGCCTGGTACACCTTC. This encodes CASSPLEGAWYTF.

CDR3 nucleotide sequence: TGTGCCAGATGGAGACGGGACAGGGGGCTCGACTACACCTTC. Translating it yields CARWRRDRGLDYTF. The V call is TRBV19, the J call TRBJ1-2; TRBD1 agrees at 12 bases. This CDR3 region has 14 residues. V was pared by 9 bases and J by 10 bases, with 12 bases of the junction left unmatched. Germline CDR1 reads LNHDA; CDR2 reads SQIVND (reference sequence).